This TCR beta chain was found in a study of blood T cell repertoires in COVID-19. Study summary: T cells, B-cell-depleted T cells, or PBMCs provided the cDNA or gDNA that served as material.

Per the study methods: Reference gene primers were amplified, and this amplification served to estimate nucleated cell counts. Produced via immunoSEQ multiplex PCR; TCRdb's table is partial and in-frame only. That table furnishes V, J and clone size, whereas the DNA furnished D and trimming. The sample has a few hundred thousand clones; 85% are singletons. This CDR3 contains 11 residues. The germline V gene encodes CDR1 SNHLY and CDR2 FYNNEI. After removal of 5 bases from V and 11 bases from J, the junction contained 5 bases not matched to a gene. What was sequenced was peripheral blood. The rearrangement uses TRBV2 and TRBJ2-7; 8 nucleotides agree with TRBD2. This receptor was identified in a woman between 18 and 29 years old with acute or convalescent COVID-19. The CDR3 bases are TGTGCCAGCAGTCTTGAGACTAGCGAGTACTTC. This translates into CASSLETSEYF.